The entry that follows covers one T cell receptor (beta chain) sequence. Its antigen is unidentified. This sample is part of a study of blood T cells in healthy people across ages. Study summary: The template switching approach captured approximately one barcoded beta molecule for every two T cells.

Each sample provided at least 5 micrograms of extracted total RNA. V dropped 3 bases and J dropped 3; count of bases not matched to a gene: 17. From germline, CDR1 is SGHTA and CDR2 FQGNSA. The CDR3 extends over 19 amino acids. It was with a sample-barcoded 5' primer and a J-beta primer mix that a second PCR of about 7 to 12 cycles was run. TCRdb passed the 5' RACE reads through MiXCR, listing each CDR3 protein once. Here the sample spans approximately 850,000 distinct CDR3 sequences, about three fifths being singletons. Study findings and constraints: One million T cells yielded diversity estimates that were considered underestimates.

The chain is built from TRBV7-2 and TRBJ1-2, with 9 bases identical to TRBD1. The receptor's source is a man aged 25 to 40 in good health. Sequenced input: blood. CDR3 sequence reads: CASSFELRVGTGRDYGYTF. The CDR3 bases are TGTGCCAGCAGCTTCGAGCTCCGGGTGGGGACAGGGAGGGACTATGGCTACACCTTC.